Here is one TCR beta chain with its context. The data originate from a study of blood T cell repertoires in COVID-19. About the research overall: Spain, Italy and the United States supplied samples that represented acute and convalescent COVID-19. PBMCs, B-cell-depleted T cells, or T cells provided the cDNA or gDNA that made up the material.

Germline CDR1 and CDR2: LGHDT and YNNKEL (reference sequence). The CDR3 contains 14 residues. J was trimmed by 5 bases and V by 5 bases; bases with no gene match: 5. In the study's own analysis: Reference gene primer amplification gave estimated nucleated cell counts. Some clones are missing from TCRdb's copy, which holds only in-frame ones; the method was immunoSEQ multiplex PCR. V and J calls and clone size are given by that table; D and trimming were obtained from the DNA. The sample yields fewer than 250,000 clones, 86% seen once. V gene TRBV3-1 (or the pseudogene TRBV3-2) combines with J gene TRBJ1-2, with 10 nucleotides matching TRBD1. The TCR was taken from a woman aged 60-70 years who had recovered from COVID-19. Material: peripheral blood. CDR3 amino acids: CASSYRQGAYGYTF. In nucleotides, the CDR3 is TGTGCCAGCAGCTACAGACAGGGGGCGTATGGCTACACCTTC.